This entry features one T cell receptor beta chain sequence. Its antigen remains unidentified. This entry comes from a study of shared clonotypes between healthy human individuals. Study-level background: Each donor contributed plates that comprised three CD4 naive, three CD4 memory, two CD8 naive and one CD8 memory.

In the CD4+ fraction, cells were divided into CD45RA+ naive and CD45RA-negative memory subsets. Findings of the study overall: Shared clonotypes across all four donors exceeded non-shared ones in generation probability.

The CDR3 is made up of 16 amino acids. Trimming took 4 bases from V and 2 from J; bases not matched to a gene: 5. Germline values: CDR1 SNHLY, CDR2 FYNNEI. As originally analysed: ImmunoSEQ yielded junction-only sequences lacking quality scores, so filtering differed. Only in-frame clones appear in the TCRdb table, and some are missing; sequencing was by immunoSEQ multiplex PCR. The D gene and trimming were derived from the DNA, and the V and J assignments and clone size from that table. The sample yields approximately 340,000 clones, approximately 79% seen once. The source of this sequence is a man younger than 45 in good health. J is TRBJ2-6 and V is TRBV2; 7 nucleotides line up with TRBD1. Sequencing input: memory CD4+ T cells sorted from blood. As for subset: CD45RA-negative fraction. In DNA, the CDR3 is TGTGCCAGCAGTGCCGACAGGGTGGCTGGGGCCAACGTCCTGACTTTC. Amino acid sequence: CASSADRVAGANVLTF.